This entry concerns a single T cell receptor (beta chain). Germline V gene data show CDR1 as GTSNPN and CDR2 as SVGIG (reference sequence). With 3 bases clipped from V and 6 bases from J, the junction kept 8 bases outside the gene matches. The CDR3 spans 14 residues. The data originate from a study of blood T cell repertoires in COVID-19. Study at large: Sites across the United States, Italy and Spain contributed samples from acute and convalescent COVID-19. The cDNA or gDNA used as material had been derived from T cells, B-cell-depleted T cells, or PBMCs.

In the source study's methods: Reference gene primer amplification in the assay estimated nucleated cell counts. Libraries were prepared by immunoSEQ multiplex PCR; TCRdb keeps only in-frame clonotypes and omits some of them. V and J calls and clone size are those listed in that table; D and trimming were worked out from the DNA. The sample lists 280,000 or so clones, about 83% seen once, with roughly 10% in the top ten. The sequenced material came from peripheral blood. This sequence was found in a woman aged 50 to 65 who had recovered from COVID-19. V gene TRBV30 combines with J gene TRBJ1-1, with 9 bases identical to TRBD1. The DNA of the CDR3 is TGTGCCTGGAGAACCACAGGGGGCGCCCCTGAAGCTTTCTTT. Protein: CAWRTTGGAPEAFF.